These 14 T cell receptor beta chains originate from one sample sequenced in a study of CD8 T cells in Susac syndrome. An input of about 0.45 to 1 ug of RNA was subjected to reverse transcription using random hexamers. From the immunoSEQ multiplex PCR reads, TCRdb called clonotypes with MiXCR, one entry per CDR3 protein. This table holds roughly 140,000 distinct CDR3 sequences, about 94% found once. Sequencing input: CD8+ T cells from PBMCs. The origin of the receptors is a human donor with multiple sclerosis.

This chain joins TRBV12-5 and TRBJ1-5; tentative D call: TRBD1 (6 bases). V was pared by 8 bases and J by 2 bases, with 22 bases between. Per the germline V gene, CDR1 is LGHNT and CDR2 is FRNRAP. This CDR3 is built from 17 residues. CDR3 coding DNA: TGTGCTAGTCAGTCCGGGGCAGGGGCTATACGCAATCAGCCCCAGCATTTT. Translating gives CASQSGAGAIRNQPQHF.

The chain uses TRBV3-1 and TRBJ2-7; 7 bases match TRBD1. The V segment lost 1 base and the J segment 2 bases; nucleotides outside the gene matches: 5. This CDR3 is 15 amino acids long. Germline V lookup: CDR1 LGHDT, CDR2 YNNKEL (reference sequence). The CDR3 loop reads CASSQGKQGTYEQYF. DNA for the CDR3: TGTGCCAGCAGCCAAGGGAAACAGGGGACCTACGAGCAGTACTTC.

The chain has TRBV2 and TRBJ1-1; D gene unclear. Trimming pared 7 bases from V and 6 bases from J, leaving 15 bases between. CDR3 size: 13 residues. The germline CDR1 and CDR2 sequences are SNHLY and FYNNEI. The CDR3 sequence: CASISRKRPEAFF. The CDR3 DNA follows: TGTGCCAGCATCAGCAGGAAACGACCTGAAGCTTTCTTT.

V usage is TRBV15 and J usage is TRBJ2-5; D is perhaps TRBD1 (6 bases). Germline CDR1 is LNHNV and CDR2 is YYDKDF (reference sequence). This CDR3 region has 14 residues. Trimming cost V 1 base and J 9 bases, with 15 bases left between them. The chain's CDR3 is CATSRVGGSDAQYF. Here the CDR3 DNA reads TGTGCCACCAGCAGAGTTGGGGGCTCCGACGCCCAGTACTTC.

V usage is TRBV15 and J usage is TRBJ2-1, with 9 nucleotides matching TRBD1. CDR3 length: 17 residues. Germline V gene sequence: CDR1 LNHNV, CDR2 YYDKDF (reference sequence). The ends lost 4 bases at V and 6 bases at J; junction bases unmatched: 13. CDR3 sequence (DNA): TGTGCCACCAGCACCACTGCCCGGGACAGGGTGTTCAATGAGCAGTTCTTC. Protein: CATSTTARDRVFNEQFF.

The rearrangement links TRBV27 to TRBJ1-2; TRBD1 matches 7 bases. Per the germline V gene, CDR1 is MNHEY and CDR2 is SMNVEV (reference sequence). V was clipped by 5 bases and J by 4 bases; unmatched bases: 13. The CDR3 loop spans 16 amino acids. The CDR3 loop is CASSLEMGQPIYGYTF. The DNA of the CDR3 is TGTGCCAGCAGTCTCGAAATGGGACAGCCGATCTATGGCTACACCTTC.

The chain combines TRBV2 with TRBJ1-3; weak D call: TRBD1 (6 bases). The ends were cut back, 1 base at V and 7 bases at J, with 23 bases in the middle. This CDR3 is 18 amino acids long. Germline V CDR1 and CDR2: SNHLY, FYNNEI. CDR3 loop: CASSEVVGHHYNRNTIYF. The DNA of the CDR3 is TGTGCCAGCAGTGAAGTCGTGGGACACCACTACAATCGGAACACCATATATTTT.

This rearrangement joins TRBV10-3 to TRBJ1-2; tentatively, D is TRBD1 (5 bases). CDR1 is ENHRY and CDR2 is SYGVKD in the germline V gene. The CDR3 contains 15 residues. V was trimmed by 6 bases and J by 2 bases, leaving 16 bases between them. The CDR3 protein is CAISPSGGDNYGYTF. The CDR3 DNA reads TGTGCCATCAGCCCTTCCGGGGGGGACAACTATGGCTACACCTTC.

This chain links TRBV19 with TRBJ2-1, with 10 bases aligning to TRBD2. CDR3 length: 14 amino acids. Germline V gene sequence: CDR1 LNHDA, CDR2 SQIVND (reference sequence). The junction had 2 bases not matched to a gene; V was cut back by 2 bases and J by 7 bases. CDR3 nucleotide sequence: TGTGCCAGTAGTATAAGCGGGGGGGGTAATGAGCAGTTCTTC. Its translation: CASSISGGGNEQFF.

This clonotype was seen once. The V and J genes are TRBV9 and TRBJ2-3; TRBD1 agrees at 9 bases. Germline V CDR1 and CDR2: SGDLS, YYNGEE. The V gene end was trimmed by 5 bases and the J gene end by 5 bases; junction bases not matched to a gene: 9. This CDR3 comprises 15 residues. CDR3 amino acids: CASRGGDREGDTQYF. CDR3 DNA: TGTGCCAGCAGGGGTGGGGACAGGGAGGGAGATACGCAGTATTTT. The variable domain in full, completed from reference TRBV9 and TRBJ2-3, reads DSGVTQTPKHLITATGQRVTLRCSPRSGDLSVYWYQQSLDQGLQFLIQYYNGEERAKGNILERFSAQQFPDLHSELNLSSLELGDSALYFCASRGGDREGDTQYFGPGTRLTVL.

V is TRBV9 and J is TRBJ1-5; 7 bases are a match to TRBD1. The germline V gene has CDR1 SGDLS and CDR2 YYNGEE. CDR3 length: 14 residues. V trimming: 1 base; J trimming: 6 bases; junction bases outside the gene matches: 4. DNA for the CDR3: TGTGCCAGCAGCGTATATCCAGGGGGTCAGCCCCAGCATTTT. This sequence encodes CASSVYPGGQPQHF.

The chain links TRBV9 to TRBJ2-3; TRBD1 matches 9 bases. This CDR3 is 15 amino acids long. The V and J ends lost 5 bases and 4 bases, in that order; junction bases with no gene match: 8. In germline, CDR1 is SGDLS, CDR2 YYNGEE. DNA of the CDR3: TGTGCCAGCAGTGGGACAGGGAAGGCGGCAGATACGCAGTATTTT. Its translation is CASSGTGKAADTQYF. Full variable domain (remainder filled in from reference TRBV9 and TRBJ2-3): DSGVTQTPKHLITATGQRVTLRCSPRSGDLSVYWYQQSLDQGLQFLIQYYNGEERAKGNILERFSAQQFPDLHSELNLSSLELGDSALYFCASSGTGKAADTQYFGPGTRLTVL.

V and J are TRBV29-1 and TRBJ2-1; 8 nucleotides line up with TRBD1. Losses at the gene ends were 5 bases for V and 7 bases for J; bases not matched to a gene: 7. The CDR3 covers 13 residues. Looked up from germline, CDR1 is SQVTM and CDR2 is ANQGSEA. The CDR3 reads CSVRTGWKNEQFF. DNA for the CDR3: TGCAGCGTTAGGACAGGGTGGAAAAATGAGCAGTTCTTC.

This clonotype was detected only once. The chain employs TRBV30 and TRBJ1-5; D unclear. This CDR3 contains 12 residues. Germline CDR1 reads GTSNPN; CDR2 reads SVGIG (reference sequence). Trimming stripped 1 base from V and 8 bases from J, with 9 bases between. The CDR3 DNA reads TGTGCCTGGAGTGAGGGTTCGGAGCCCCAGCATTTT. Encoded protein: CAWSEGSEPQHF.